This T cell receptor beta chain was recorded in a study of blood T cell repertoires in COVID-19. Looking at the study overall: PBMCs, B-cell-depleted T cells, or T cells were the source of the cDNA or gDNA that made up the material.

Original processing methods: Reference gene primer amplification gave nucleated cell count estimates. TCRdb keeps only in-frame clones here, not all; method: immunoSEQ multiplex PCR. From that table come the V and J calls and clone size; the DNA was used to work out D and trimming. The sample yields approximately 290,000 clones, around 89% seen once. Germline V gene data show CDR1 as SGHRS and CDR2 as YFSETQ. V dropped 0 bases and J dropped 0; count of bases not matched to a gene: 8. The length of the CDR3 is 17 residues. The sequence was collected from an older woman with acute or convalescent COVID-19. The specimen was peripheral blood. The V and J genes are TRBV5-1 and TRBJ1-1; TRBD1 matches at 7 bases. The CDR3 reads CASSLGDRVSVNTEAFF. The DNA for the CDR3 is TGCGCCAGCAGCTTGGGTGACAGGGTTTCAGTGAACACTGAAGCTTTCTTT.